This TCR beta chain is drawn from a study of graft-versus-host responses after intestinal transplantation (TCRdb year 2021). For the wider study: The transplants that recipients got were multivisceral, liver-intestinal, or isolated intestinal. All recipients received anti-thymocyte globulin induction followed by maintenance tacrolimus and steroids for three to four years. After intestinal transplantation, graft-versus-host and host-versus-graft alloreactive T cell clones were followed in the graft, circulation and bone marrow using bulk TCR-beta CDR3 sequencing. Alloreactive clones were identified by sequencing pre-transplant mixed lymphocyte reaction products and comparing them with unstimulated pre-transplant donor and recipient T cells. A cohort of 24 intestinal transplant recipients, including one retransplant, was enrolled, and 3 patients lacking pretransplant specimens were excluded. A peak of at least 4% donor T cells among recipient peripheral blood mononuclear cells was the definition used for donor T cell macrochimerism. Rather than going through the commercial service, samples from a few later patients were sequenced in-house on an Illumina MiSeq and processed with MiXCR. General conclusions and limits of the study: The conclusions were limited by the relatively low number and heterogeneity of the intestinal transplant patients. GvH clones were detected in recipient bone marrow, and some of these GvH clones were observed earlier in ileal mucosa or blood, consistent with an intestinal mucosal origin. Early after transplant, peak levels of circulating GvH clones were found to be associated with declines in HvG clones. Patients with donor T cell macrochimerism had high GvH to HvG T cell clonal ratios in their allografts.

The library was generated by the immunoSEQ multiplex PCR assay. For most patients, genomic DNA was isolated with the Qiagen DNeasy Blood and Tissue Kit and shipped frozen to Adaptive Biotechnologies for TCR sequencing. For most patients, genomic DNA was subjected to high-throughput TCR-beta CDR3 sequencing by Adaptive Biotechnologies. In the original analysis: TCR sequencing data were retrieved from Adaptive's ImmunoSEQ software for around 20 patients, whereas three other patients were processed with MiXCR and VDJtools. CD4 versus CD8 sorting errors were corrected by removing sequences found in both subsets at a frequency ratio below 5:1. CDR3 nucleotide sequences shared by donor and recipient were removed because the origin of these sequences could not be assigned. At least 2-fold expansion over unstimulated cells and a minimum CFSE-low frequency of 0.002% (template counts) or 0.001% (read counts) were required for clones to be classified as alloreactive. A clone was considered mappable if detected in the sequenced pre-transplant spleen, lymph node, or MLR CFSE-low populations of the donor or recipient. Cumulative frequency of alloreactive clones was calculated as a percentage of all sequences weighted by copy number. TCRdb provides this immuneACCESS table in a form limited to in-frame rearrangements. Some clones are lacking; in checked studies, under half of them reflect an unresolved V gene, and why the rest are absent is not known. V, J and clone size derive from that table, while D and trimming were established from the DNA sequence. Present in this sample are 85,000 to 130,000 clones, more than 85% of which were seen just once. The ten biggest clones cover more than 0.8% of the sample.

What the time point label conveys for this sample: cells obtained before transplantation from donor or recipient. CD3+CD4+ and CD3+CD8+ populations were FACS-sorted from unstimulated pre-transplant donor and recipient cells taken from spleen or lymph nodes. Reading from cysteine to phenylalanine, the CDR3 counts 11 amino acids. Kept here is only the CDR3 DNA, which spans 33 bases and is read in frame from base 1. Remarks on this clone: Its target antigen remains unknown. Nothing much larger sits one base from this clone, and base qualities are not available.

The sample here was unstimulated CD4+ T cells sorted from spleen or lymph node cells, taken before intestinal transplant. The TCR sequence derives from a human donor who received an intestinal transplant. The chain was built from TRBV1 and TRBJ1-5. TRBV1 is recorded as a pseudogene. The encoded CDR3 is CTSKTWQPQHF. DNA sequence: TGCACCAGCAAAACTTGGCAGCCCCAGCATTTT.